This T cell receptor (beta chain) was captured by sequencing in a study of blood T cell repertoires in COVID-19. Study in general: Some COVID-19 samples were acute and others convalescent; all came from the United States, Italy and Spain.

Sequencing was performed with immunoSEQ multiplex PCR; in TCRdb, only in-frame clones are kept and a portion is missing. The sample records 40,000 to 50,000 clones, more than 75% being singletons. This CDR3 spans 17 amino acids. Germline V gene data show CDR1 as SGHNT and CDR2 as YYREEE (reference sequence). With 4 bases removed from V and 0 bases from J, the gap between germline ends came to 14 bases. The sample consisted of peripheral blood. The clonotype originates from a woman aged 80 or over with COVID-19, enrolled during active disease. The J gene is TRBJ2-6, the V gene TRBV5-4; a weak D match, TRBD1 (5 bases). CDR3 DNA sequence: TGTGCCAGCAGCGTACTACAGGTTTCCTCTGGGGCCAACGTCCTGACTTTC. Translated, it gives CASSVLQVSSGANVLTF.